The present T cell receptor (beta chain) was sequenced within a study of T cells expressing NK-cell markers. As for the study in general: Seropositivity for HCMV was found in seven of the eight sequenced donors, with one seronegative. General study results and limits: A few of the donors also had these clonotypes leading their CD3+CD56-NKG2C+ fraction.

Germline V gives CDR1 SGHRS, CDR2 YFSETQ. This CDR3 comprises 16 residues. On this clonotype: Its antigen is currently unknown.

TCRdb re-called the 5' RACE reads and gives one entry per CDR3 protein, without DNA. This table holds 300,000 to 450,000 distinct CDR3 sequences. The genes are TRBV5-1 and TRBJ2-2; TCRdb names TRBD2, which stays unverified in the absence of DNA. The sample taken for sequencing was blood T cells: a sorted CD56 or NKG2C T cell subset, CD4+ or CD8+ T cells, or bulk PBMC T cells (not recorded which). This receptor was taken from a man aged 18-69 years in good health. The CDR3 spells CASSLGTRRDAGELFF. Using reference TRBV5-1 and TRBJ2-2 for the parts outside the CDR3, the full variable domain is KAGVTQTPRYLIKTRGQQVTLSCSPISGHRSVSWYQQTPGQGLQFLFEYFSETQRNKGNFPGRFSGRQFSNSRSEMNVSTLELGDSALYLCASSLGTRRDAGELFFGEGSRLTVL.